This entry lists 16 T cell receptor beta chains sequenced from one sample in a study of blood T cell repertoires in COVID-19. TCRdb keeps only in-frame clones here, not all; method: immunoSEQ multiplex PCR. The table has about 160,000 clones, about 80% seen once. The source material was peripheral blood. Every receptor here comes from an elderly woman with acute or convalescent COVID-19.

This chain connects TRBV7-2 to TRBJ1-2; 9 bases line up with TRBD1. Per the germline V gene, CDR1 is SGHTA and CDR2 is FQGNSA. V lost 1 base and J lost 4; bases outside the gene matches: 1. The CDR3 is 14 amino acids. The CDR3 loop reads CASSLGTGAYGYTF. CDR3 DNA sequence: TGTGCCAGCAGCTTAGGGACAGGGGCCTATGGCTACACCTTC.

The J gene is TRBJ1-6, the V gene TRBV12-5, with D maybe TRBD1 (5 bases). V lost 2 bases to trimming and J lost 10 bases, with 12 bases between them. This CDR3 region has 14 residues. CDR1 is LGHNT, CDR2 FRNRAP, per germline. The CDR3 is CASGLSGERSPLHF. CDR3 nucleotide sequence: TGTGCTAGTGGTTTGTCGGGGGAACGATCACCCCTCCACTTT.

This rearrangement joins TRBV7-9 to TRBJ1-5; TRBD1 matches 8 bases. The J segment lost 7 bases and the V segment lost 6 bases, leaving 8 bases of the junction unmatched. The length of the CDR3 is 14 residues. Germline CDR1 reads SEHNR; CDR2 reads FQNEAQ (reference sequence). The CDR3 DNA reads TGTGCCAGCAGTTCAGGACAGGGACGGCAGCCCCAGCATTTT. It specifies CASSSGQGRQPQHF.

This clone appeared a few times. The V call is TRBV15, the J call TRBJ2-2, with TRBD1 matching over 8 bases. Germline lookup yields CDR1 LNHNV and CDR2 YYDKDF (reference sequence). The CDR3 extends over 16 amino acids. V lost 1 base, J lost 4 bases, and 5 bases stayed unmatched. The CDR3 DNA sequence: TGTGCCACCAGCAGAGTAACAGGGGGAGGCACCGGGGAGCTGTTTTTT. Residues: CATSRVTGGGTGELFF.

The chain has TRBV10-1 and TRBJ2-7; 14 nucleotides line up with TRBD2. This CDR3 comprises 13 residues. Trimming at V came to 8 bases and at J to 9 bases, leaving 6 bases not matched to a gene. CDR1 and CDR2 (germline): WNHNN, SYGVQD (reference sequence). The CDR3 nucleotides are TGCGCCAGCGGGACTAGCGGGAGAGCCCTGCAGTACTTC. Its protein is CASGTSGRALQYF.

The chain recombines TRBV6-2 or TRBV6-3 with TRBJ1-2; 10 bases align to TRBD1. Germline assignment: CDR1 MNHEY and CDR2 SVGEGT. The CDR3 is 16 residues long. Trimming removed 0 bases from V and 3 bases from J; junction bases left unmatched: 4. DNA for the CDR3: TGTGCCAGCAGTTACTCAGGGACAGGGGCAGACTATGGCTACACCTTC. This encodes CASSYSGTGADYGYTF.

The rearrangement joins TRBV6-5 to TRBJ2-7; 7 positions agree with TRBD1. J lost 9 bases, V lost 6 bases, and 5 bases had no gene match. CDR1 and CDR2 from the germline V gene are MNHEY and SVGAGI. The CDR3 runs 11 residues. For the CDR3, the DNA is TGTGCCAGCAGCTCAGGGGGTTTGCAGTACTTC. It translates to CASSSGGLQYF.

This rearrangement joins TRBV7-9 to TRBJ2-6, with TRBD2 matching over 7 bases. The CDR3 is 17 amino acids. V lost 5 bases, J lost 5 bases, and 12 bases stayed unmatched. The germline V gene encodes CDR1 SEHNR and CDR2 FQNEAQ (reference sequence). CDR3 amino acids: CASSPRLTGGWANVLTF. DNA for the CDR3: TGTGCCAGCAGCCCTCGACTTACGGGAGGATGGGCCAACGTCCTGACTTTC. Full variable domain (outside the CDR3, taken from reference TRBV7-9 and TRBJ2-6): DTGVSQNPRHKITKRGQNVTFRCDPISEHNRLYWYRQTLGQGPEFLTYFQNEAQLEKSRLLSDRFSAERPKGSFSTLEIQRTEQGDSAMYLCASSPRLTGGWANVLTFGAGSRLTVL.

V gene TRBV5-4 combines with J gene TRBJ1-4; D remains ambiguous. The germline CDR1 and CDR2 sequences are SGHNT and YYREEE (reference sequence). CDR3 length equals 12 residues. Trimming took 4 bases from V and 3 from J, leaving 4 bases between them. In nucleotides, the CDR3 is TGTGCCAGCAGCGCGCCTAATGAAAAACTGTTTTTT. Its translation is CASSAPNEKLFF.

The rearrangement joins TRBV4-1 to TRBJ2-3, with D tentatively TRBD2 (5 bases). V lost 0 bases, J lost 2 bases, and 9 bases lay in between. CDR1 MGHRA and CDR2 YSYEKL come from the germline V gene. The CDR3 loop spans 15 amino acids. DNA for the CDR3: TGCGCCAGCAGCCAAGAGGAGGCCATCACAGATACGCAGTATTTT. Translating gives CASSQEEAITDTQYF.

Worth noting for this clone: Other nucleotide sequences from this sample produce the same CDR3. V usage is TRBV9 and J usage is TRBJ1-2; TRBD1 might be the D (5 bases). The CDR3 covers 13 residues. Germline assignment: CDR1 SGDLS and CDR2 YYNGEE. V was pared by 0 bases and J by 4 bases, with 7 bases between. In nucleotides, the CDR3 is TGTGCCAGCAGCGTAGCGGGGGGCTATGGCTACACCTTC. Amino acid sequence: CASSVAGGYGYTF.

This clone is medium-sized (0.01 to 0.1%) by share. V is TRBV7-9 and J is TRBJ2-7; 9 bases are shared with TRBD2. Germline CDR1 SEHNR, CDR2 FQNEAQ (reference sequence). The CDR3 is 15 amino acids. The trim removed 1 base at V and 3 bases at J, leaving 4 bases unmatched. The CDR3: CASSLVTSGRYEQYF. Written as DNA, the CDR3 is TGTGCCAGCAGCTTAGTGACTAGCGGCCGCTACGAGCAGTACTTC.

This rearrangement joins TRBV30 to TRBJ1-1, with a weak D call TRBD1 (5 bases). The CDR3 is made up of 15 amino acids. CDR1 and CDR2 from the germline V gene are GTSNPN and SVGIG (reference sequence). Trimming left V 4 bases short and J 0 bases short, with 15 bases between. This CDR3 is CAWKLPGPMNTEAFF. For the CDR3, the DNA is TGTGCCTGGAAACTCCCAGGGCCCATGAACACTGAAGCTTTCTTT. Together with reference TRBV30 and TRBJ1-1, the CDR3 gives the full variable domain: SQTIHQWPATLVQPVGSPLSLECTVEGTSNPNLYWYRQAAGRGLQLLFYSVGIGQISSEVPQNLSASRPQDRQFILSSKKLLLSDSGFYLCAWKLPGPMNTEAFFGQGTRLTVV.

The chain has TRBV5-4 and TRBJ2-3; 7 bases fit TRBD2. CDR3 size: 13 residues. The J segment lost 5 bases and the V segment lost 3 bases, leaving 3 bases of the junction unmatched. The germline gives CDR1 SGHNT, CDR2 YYREEE (reference sequence). The CDR3 reads CASSSRGIDTQYF. The CDR3 DNA sequence: TGTGCCAGCAGCTCGCGGGGGATAGATACGCAGTATTTT.

This clone was detected once. The V call is TRBV29-1, the J call TRBJ1-1, with TRBD1 matching over 8 bases. The CDR3 contains 14 residues. CDR1 SQVTM and CDR2 ANQGSEA come from the germline V gene. The V segment lost 0 bases and the J segment 6 bases; nucleotides outside the gene matches: 6. The CDR3 DNA is TGCAGCGTTGAAGATGGAAGACAGGGGTCTGAAGCTTTCTTT. Amino acids: CSVEDGRQGSEAFF. Variable domain in full (rest from reference TRBV29-1 and TRBJ1-1): SAVISQKPSRDICQRGTSLTIQCQVDSQVTMMFWYRQQPGQSLTLIATANQGSEATYESGFVIDKFPISRPNLTFSTLTVSNMSPEDSSIYLCSVEDGRQGSEAFFGQGTRLTVV.

This chain joins TRBV7-9 and TRBJ2-1, with TRBD2 matching over 11 bases. Trimming at V came to 0 bases and at J to 7 bases, leaving 2 bases not matched to a gene. The CDR3 is 15 amino acids. Germline loops: CDR1 SEHNR, CDR2 FQNEAQ (reference sequence). CDR3 loop: CASSLAGLAANEQFF. As DNA, the CDR3 is TGTGCCAGCAGCTTAGCGGGACTAGCGGCTAATGAGCAGTTCTTC.